These 7 T cell receptor beta chains came from one sample sequenced in a study of blood T cell repertoires in COVID-19. Only in-frame clones appear in the TCRdb table, and some are missing; sequencing was by immunoSEQ multiplex PCR. Of more than 40,000 clones listed, approximately 90% are singletons. Material for sequencing was peripheral blood. The receptors stem from a man of 80 years or more with acute or convalescent COVID-19.

The rearrangement joins TRBV15 to TRBJ2-5; no definite D call. V lost 2 bases and J lost 1, with 5 bases in between. Germline CDR1 is LNHNV and CDR2 is YYDKDF (reference sequence). The CDR3 loop spans 13 amino acids. The CDR3 spells CATSRQVQETQYF. In DNA, the CDR3 is TGTGCCACCAGCAGACAGGTCCAAGAGACCCAGTACTTC.

This clone was counted only a few times. The chain carries TRBV28 and TRBJ2-7; 10 bases fit TRBD1. Germline V gene lookup returns CDR1 MDHEN and CDR2 SYDVKM. There are 16 residues in the CDR3. After removal of 6 bases from V and 2 bases from J, the junction contained 10 bases not matched to a gene. CDR3 DNA: TGTGCCAGCAGCCGTCCCGGGACAGGGGTTACCTACGAGCAGTACTTC. As protein: CASSRPGTGVTYEQYF.

This rearrangement joins TRBV18 to TRBJ1-1, with 7 bases that match TRBD1. The CDR3 runs to 14 residues. The junction had 2 bases not matched to a gene; V was cut back by 4 bases and J by 0 bases. The germline V gene has CDR1 KGHSH and CDR2 LQKENI. The CDR3 spells CASSRGQLNTEAFF. The CDR3 region has the DNA TGTGCCAGCTCACGGGGACAGTTGAACACTGAAGCTTTCTTT.

The chain is built from TRBV9 and TRBJ2-1, with 16 nucleotides matching TRBD2. With V trimmed by 0 bases and J by 6 bases, 9 bases remained unmatched. Germline V CDR1 and CDR2: SGDLS, YYNGEE. The length of the CDR3 is 19 residues. This chain's CDR3 is CASSVAGTSGGAFLNEQFF. CDR3 DNA sequence: TGTGCCAGCAGCGTAGCCGGGACTAGCGGGGGGGCGTTTCTCAATGAGCAGTTCTTC. Variable domain in full (rest from reference TRBV9 and TRBJ2-1): DSGVTQTPKHLITATGQRVTLRCSPRSGDLSVYWYQQSLDQGLQFLIQYYNGEERAKGNILERFSAQQFPDLHSELNLSSLELGDSALYFCASSVAGTSGGAFLNEQFFGPGTRLTVL.

A single count supports this clone. This CDR3 is missing its conserved last phenylalanine or tryptophan, likely due to a read error. No DNA is shown, since the ends of the CDR3 on it are uncertain; the CDR3 is the one TCRdb lists. The rearrangement joins TRBV6-4 to TRBJ1-6; the table names TRBD1, a call not compared with the DNA. The CDR3 comprises 12 residues, both ends counted. Per germline, CDR1 MRHNA and CDR2 SNTAGT. The chain's CDR3 is CASSDGDRPTRR.

The chain has TRBV5-4 and TRBJ2-5; the match to TRBD1 covers 9 bases. In germline, CDR1 is SGHNT, CDR2 YYREEE (reference sequence). The ends lost 4 bases at V and 3 bases at J; junction bases unmatched: 7. CDR3 length: 15 amino acids. CDR3 DNA sequence: TGTGCCAGCAGCGCCCCCGACAGGGGGGAAGAGACCCAGTACTTC. This translates into CASSAPDRGEETQYF.

The rearrangement links TRBV11-3 to TRBJ2-1; 8 bases agree with TRBD1. The V segment lost 5 bases and the J segment 7 bases; nucleotides outside the gene matches: 4. Germline CDR1 is SGHNT and CDR2 is YENEEA. The CDR3 runs to 13 residues. CDR3 nucleotide sequence: TGTGCCAGCAGCAAGCAGGGGGCGAATGAGCAGTTCTTC. Translated: CASSKQGANEQFF.